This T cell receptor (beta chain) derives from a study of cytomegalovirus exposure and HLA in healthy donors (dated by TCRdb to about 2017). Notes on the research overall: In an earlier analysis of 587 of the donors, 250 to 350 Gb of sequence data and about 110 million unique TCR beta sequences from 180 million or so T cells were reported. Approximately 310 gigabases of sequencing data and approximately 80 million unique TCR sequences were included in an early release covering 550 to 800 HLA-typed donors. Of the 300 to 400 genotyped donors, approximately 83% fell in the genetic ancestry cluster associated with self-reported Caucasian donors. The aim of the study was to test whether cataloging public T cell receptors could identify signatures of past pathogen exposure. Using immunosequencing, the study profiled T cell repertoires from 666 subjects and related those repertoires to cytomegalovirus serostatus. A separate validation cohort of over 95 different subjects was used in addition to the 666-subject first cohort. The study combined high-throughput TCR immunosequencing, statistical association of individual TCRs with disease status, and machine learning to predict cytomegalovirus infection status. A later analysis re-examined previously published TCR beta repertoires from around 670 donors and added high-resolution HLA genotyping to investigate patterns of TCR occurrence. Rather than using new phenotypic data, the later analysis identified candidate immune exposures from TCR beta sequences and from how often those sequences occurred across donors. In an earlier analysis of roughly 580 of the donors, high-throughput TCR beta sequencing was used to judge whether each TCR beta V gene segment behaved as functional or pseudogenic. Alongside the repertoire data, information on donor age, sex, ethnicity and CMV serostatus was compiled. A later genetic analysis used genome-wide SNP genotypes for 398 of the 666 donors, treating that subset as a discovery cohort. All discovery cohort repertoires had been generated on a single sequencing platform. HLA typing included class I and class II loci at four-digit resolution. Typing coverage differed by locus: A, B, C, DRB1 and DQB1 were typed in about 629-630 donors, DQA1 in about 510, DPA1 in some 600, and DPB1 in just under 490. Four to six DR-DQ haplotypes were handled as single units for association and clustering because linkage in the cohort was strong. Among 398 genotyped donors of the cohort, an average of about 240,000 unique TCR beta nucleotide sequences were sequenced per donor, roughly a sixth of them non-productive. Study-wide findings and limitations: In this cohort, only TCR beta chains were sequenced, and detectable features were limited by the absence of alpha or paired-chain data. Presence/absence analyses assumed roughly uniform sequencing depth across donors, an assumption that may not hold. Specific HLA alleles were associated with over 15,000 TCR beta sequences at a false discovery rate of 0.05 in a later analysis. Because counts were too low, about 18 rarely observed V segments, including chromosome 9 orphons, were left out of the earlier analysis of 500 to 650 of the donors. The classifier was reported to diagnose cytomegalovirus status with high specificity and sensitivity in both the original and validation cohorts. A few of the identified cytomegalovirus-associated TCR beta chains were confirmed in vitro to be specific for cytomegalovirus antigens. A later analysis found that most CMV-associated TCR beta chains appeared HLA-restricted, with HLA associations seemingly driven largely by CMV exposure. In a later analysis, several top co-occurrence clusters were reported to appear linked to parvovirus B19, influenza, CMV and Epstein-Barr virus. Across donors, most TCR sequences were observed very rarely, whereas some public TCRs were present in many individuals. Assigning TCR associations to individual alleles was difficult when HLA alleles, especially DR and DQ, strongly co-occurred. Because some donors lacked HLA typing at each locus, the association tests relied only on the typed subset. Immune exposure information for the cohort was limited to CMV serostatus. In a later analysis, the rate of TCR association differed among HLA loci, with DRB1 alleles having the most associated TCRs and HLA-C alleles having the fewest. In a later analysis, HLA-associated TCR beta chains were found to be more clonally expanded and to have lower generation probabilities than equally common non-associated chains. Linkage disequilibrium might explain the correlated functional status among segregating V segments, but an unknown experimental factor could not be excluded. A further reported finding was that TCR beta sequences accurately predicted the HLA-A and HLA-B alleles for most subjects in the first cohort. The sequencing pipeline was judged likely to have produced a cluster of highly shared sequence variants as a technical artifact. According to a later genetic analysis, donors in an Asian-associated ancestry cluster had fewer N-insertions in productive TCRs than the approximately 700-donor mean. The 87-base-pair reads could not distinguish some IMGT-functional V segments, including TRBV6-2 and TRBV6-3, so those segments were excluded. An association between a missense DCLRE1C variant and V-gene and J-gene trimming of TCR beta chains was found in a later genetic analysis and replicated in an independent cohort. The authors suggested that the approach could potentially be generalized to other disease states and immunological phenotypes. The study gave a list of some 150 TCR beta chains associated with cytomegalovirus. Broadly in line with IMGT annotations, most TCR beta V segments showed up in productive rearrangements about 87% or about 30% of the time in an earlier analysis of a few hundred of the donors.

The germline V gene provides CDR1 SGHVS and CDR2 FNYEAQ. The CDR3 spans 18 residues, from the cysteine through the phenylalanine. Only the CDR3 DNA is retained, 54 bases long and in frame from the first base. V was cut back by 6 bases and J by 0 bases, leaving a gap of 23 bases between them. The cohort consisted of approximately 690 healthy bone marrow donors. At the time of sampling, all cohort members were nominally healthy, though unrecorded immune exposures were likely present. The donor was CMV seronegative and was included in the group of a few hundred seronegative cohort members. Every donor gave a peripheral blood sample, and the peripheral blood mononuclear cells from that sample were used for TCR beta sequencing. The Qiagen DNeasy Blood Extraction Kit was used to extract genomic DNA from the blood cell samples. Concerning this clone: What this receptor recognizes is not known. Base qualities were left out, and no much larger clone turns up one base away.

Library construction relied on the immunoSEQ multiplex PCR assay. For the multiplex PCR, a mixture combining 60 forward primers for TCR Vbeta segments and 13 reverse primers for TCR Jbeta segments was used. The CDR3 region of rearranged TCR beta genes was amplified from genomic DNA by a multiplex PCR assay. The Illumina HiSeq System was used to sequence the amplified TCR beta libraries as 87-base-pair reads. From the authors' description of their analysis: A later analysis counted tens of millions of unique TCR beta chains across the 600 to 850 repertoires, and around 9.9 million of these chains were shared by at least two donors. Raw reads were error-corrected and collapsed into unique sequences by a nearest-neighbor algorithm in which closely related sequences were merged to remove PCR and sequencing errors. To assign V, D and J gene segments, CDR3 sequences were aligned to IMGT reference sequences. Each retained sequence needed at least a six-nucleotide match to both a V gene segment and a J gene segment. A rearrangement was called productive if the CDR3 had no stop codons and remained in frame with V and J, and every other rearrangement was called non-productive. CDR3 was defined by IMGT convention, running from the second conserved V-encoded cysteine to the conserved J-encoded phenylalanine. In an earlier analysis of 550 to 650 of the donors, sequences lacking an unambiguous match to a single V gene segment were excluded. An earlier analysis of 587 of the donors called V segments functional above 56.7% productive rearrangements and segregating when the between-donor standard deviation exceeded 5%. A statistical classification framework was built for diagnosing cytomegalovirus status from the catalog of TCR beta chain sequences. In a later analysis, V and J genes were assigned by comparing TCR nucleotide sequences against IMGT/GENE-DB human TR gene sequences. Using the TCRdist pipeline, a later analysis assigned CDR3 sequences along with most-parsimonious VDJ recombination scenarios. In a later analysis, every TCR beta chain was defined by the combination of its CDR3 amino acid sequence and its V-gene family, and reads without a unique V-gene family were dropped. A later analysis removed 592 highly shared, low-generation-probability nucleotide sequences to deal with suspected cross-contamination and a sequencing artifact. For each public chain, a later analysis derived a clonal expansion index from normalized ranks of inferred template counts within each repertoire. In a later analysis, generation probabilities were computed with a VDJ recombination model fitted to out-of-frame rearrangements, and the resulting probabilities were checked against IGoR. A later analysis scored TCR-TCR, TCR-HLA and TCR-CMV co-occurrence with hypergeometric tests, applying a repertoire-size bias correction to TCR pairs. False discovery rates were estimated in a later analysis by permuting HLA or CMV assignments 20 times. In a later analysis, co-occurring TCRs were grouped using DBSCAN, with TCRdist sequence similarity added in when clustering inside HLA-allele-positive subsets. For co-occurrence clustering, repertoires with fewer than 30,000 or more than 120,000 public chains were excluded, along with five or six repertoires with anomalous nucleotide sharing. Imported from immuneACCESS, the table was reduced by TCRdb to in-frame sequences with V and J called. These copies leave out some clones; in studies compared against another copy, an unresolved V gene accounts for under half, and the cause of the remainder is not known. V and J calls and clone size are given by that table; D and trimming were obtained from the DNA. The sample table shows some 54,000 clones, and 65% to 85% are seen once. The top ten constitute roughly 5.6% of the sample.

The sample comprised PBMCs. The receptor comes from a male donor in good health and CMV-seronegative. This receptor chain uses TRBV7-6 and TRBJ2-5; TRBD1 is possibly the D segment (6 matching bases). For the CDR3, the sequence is CASSQPKTGTRDQETQYF. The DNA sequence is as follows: TGTGCCAGCAGTCAACCGAAAACCGGGACAAGGGACCAAGAGACCCAGTACTTC.